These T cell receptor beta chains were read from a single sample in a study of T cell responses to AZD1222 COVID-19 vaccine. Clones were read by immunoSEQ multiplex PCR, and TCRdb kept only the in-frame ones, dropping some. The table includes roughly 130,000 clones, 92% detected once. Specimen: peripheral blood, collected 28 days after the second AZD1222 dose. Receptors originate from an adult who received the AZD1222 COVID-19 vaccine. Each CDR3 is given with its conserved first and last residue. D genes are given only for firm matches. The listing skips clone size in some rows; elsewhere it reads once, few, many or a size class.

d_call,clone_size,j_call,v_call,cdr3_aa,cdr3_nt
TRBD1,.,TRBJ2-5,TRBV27,CASSLLPGTGSYF,TGTGCCAGCAGTTTACTCCCCGGGACAGGCTCGTACTTC
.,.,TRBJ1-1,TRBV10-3,CAISERGAYTEAFF,TGTGCCATCAGTGAAAGGGGGGCCTACACTGAAGCTTTCTTT
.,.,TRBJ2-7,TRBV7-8,CASSLAAGLYEQYF,TGTGCCAGCAGCTTAGCGGCAGGGTTGTACGAGCAGTACTTC
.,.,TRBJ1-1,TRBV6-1,CASSERGGVNTEAFF,TGTGCCAGCAGTGAGAGGGGGGGAGTGAACACTGAAGCTTTCTTT
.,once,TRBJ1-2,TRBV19,CASSIDKDRRSGYTF,TGTGCCAGTAGTATAGATAAGGATCGCAGGTCTGGCTACACCTTC
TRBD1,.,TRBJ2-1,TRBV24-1,CATSDFSGTGSPNEQFF,TGTGCCACCAGTGATTTCTCCGGGACAGGGTCTCCCAATGAGCAGTTCTTC
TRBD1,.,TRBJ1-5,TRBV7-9,CASSLGAGQAVNQPQHF,TGTGCCAGCAGCTTAGGGGCGGGACAGGCGGTCAATCAGCCCCAGCATTTT
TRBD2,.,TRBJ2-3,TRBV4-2,CASSQGLAGGPDTQYF,TGTGCCAGCAGCCAAGGGTTGGCGGGAGGGCCGGATACGCAGTATTTT
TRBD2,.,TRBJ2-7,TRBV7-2,CASSFSGRVYEQYF,TGTGCCAGCAGCTTTAGCGGGAGAGTCTACGAGCAGTACTTC
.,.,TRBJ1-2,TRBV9,CASSGRQAPGDGYTF,TGTGCCAGCAGCGGGCGACAGGCACCCGGGGATGGCTACACCTTC
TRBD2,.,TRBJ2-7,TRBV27,CASRLAEPYEQYF,TGTGCCAGCAGGCTAGCGGAGCCCTACGAGCAGTACTTC
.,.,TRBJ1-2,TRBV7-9,CASSRSSYGYTF,TGTGCCAGCAGCCGCAGCAGTTATGGCTACACCTTC
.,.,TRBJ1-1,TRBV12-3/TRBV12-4,CASSFYSEAFF,TGTGCCAGCAGTTTTTACTCCGAAGCTTTCTTT
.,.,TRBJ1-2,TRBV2,CASSEDVTVYGYTF,TGTGCCAGCAGTGAAGATGTGACAGTCTATGGCTACACCTTC
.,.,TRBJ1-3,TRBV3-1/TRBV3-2,CASSQGKGMIGNTIYF,TGTGCCAGCAGCCAAGGGAAGGGAATGATTGGAAACACCATATATTTT
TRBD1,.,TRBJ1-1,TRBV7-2,CASSIRGSTEAFF,TGTGCCAGCAGCATCAGGGGGTCGACTGAAGCTTTCTTT
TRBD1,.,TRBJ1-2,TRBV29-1,CSAPGQGNYGYTF,TGCAGCGCTCCGGGACAGGGTAACTATGGCTACACCTTC
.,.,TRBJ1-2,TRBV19,CASDDLNYGYTF,TGTGCCTCAGATGACCTTAACTATGGCTACACCTTC
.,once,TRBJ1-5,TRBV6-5,CASSRKTLGDEPQHF,TGTGCCAGCAGTCGCAAGACCCTCGGGGATGAGCCCCAGCATTTT
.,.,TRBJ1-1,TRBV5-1,CASSFRNGENTEAFF,TGCGCCAGCAGCTTTAGGAACGGAGAGAACACTGAAGCTTTCTTT
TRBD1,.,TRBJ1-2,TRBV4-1,CASSHYITEQGAGGYTF,TGCGCCAGCAGCCACTATATTACGGAACAGGGGGCGGGTGGCTACACCTTC
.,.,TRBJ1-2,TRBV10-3,CAISESSYGYTF,TGTGCCATCAGTGAGAGTTCCTATGGCTACACCTTC
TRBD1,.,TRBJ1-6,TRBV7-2,CASSGRTGPQDSPLHF,TGTGCCAGCAGCGGACGGACAGGACCCCAAGATTCACCCCTCCACTTT
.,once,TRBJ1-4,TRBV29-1,CSVTDGGAGEKLFF,TGCAGCGTCACTGATGGGGGGGCTGGTGAAAAACTGTTTTTT
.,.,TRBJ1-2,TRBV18,CASSPDAAAFDGYTF,TGTGCCAGCTCACCCGACGCAGCAGCCTTCGATGGCTACACCTTC
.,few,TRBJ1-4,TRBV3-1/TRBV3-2,CASSQGHYEKLFF,TGTGCCAGCAGCCAGGGACACTATGAAAAACTGTTTTTT
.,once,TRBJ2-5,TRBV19,CASSLQGYETQYF,TGTGCCAGTAGTCTTCAGGGCTATGAGACCCAGTACTTC
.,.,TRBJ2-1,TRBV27,CASSFTGISYNEQFF,TGTGCCAGCAGTTTTACAGGGATCTCCTACAATGAGCAGTTCTTC
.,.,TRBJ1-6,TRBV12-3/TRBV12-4,CASKGDGDSPLHF,TGTGCCAGCAAGGGGGACGGAGATTCACCCCTCCACTTT
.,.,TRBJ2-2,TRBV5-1,CASSSSGTTGELFF,TGCGCCAGCAGCTCATCGGGGACCACCGGGGAGCTGTTTTTT
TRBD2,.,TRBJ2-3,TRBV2,CASSEQSGRTDTQYF,TGTGCCAGCAGTGAACAGAGCGGGAGAACAGATACGCAGTATTTT
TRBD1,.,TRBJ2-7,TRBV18,CASSPGQGAIYEQYF,TGTGCCAGCTCACCGGGACAGGGGGCGATTTACGAGCAGTACTTC
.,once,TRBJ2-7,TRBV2,CASSTDSLEQYF,TGTGCCAGCAGTACGGACAGCCTCGAGCAGTACTTC
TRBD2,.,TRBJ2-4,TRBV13,CASSASGRKIIQYF,TGTGCCAGCAGCGCGAGCGGGAGGAAGATCATTCAGTACTTC
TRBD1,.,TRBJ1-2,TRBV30,CAWKQGYGYTF,TGTGCCTGGAAACAGGGGTATGGCTACACCTTC
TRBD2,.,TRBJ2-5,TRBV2,CASTRGLDLQETQYF,TGTGCCAGCACCCGAGGACTAGATCTCCAAGAGACCCAGTACTTC
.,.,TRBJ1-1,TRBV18,CASSPGENTEAFF,TGTGCCAGCTCACCGGGTGAGAACACTGAAGCTTTCTTT
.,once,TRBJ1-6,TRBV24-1,CATSDSAVDWGANSPLHF,TGTGCCACCAGTGATTCTGCGGTAGACTGGGGGGCTAATTCACCCCTCCACTTT
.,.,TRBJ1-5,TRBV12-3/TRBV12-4,CASSLTSNQPQHF,TGTGCCAGCAGTTTAACTAGCAATCAGCCCCAGCATTTT
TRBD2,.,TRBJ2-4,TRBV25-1,CATKPLAGDHIQYF,TGTGCCACAAAGCCACTAGCGGGAGACCACATTCAGTACTTC
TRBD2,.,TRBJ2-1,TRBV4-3,CASSHFSSSGRGNEQFF,TGCGCCAGCAGCCATTTCTCTTCTAGCGGGAGGGGAAATGAGCAGTTCTTC
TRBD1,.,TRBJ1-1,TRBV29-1,CSVSRGQGNTEAFF,TGCAGCGTCAGCCGAGGACAGGGGAACACTGAAGCTTTCTTT
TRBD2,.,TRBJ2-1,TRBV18,CASSPPKLAGYNEQFF,TGTGCCAGCTCACCACCGAAACTAGCGGGATACAATGAGCAGTTCTTC
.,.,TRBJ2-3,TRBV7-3,CASSLVRTDTQYF,TGTGCCAGCAGCCTCGTCCGCACAGATACGCAGTATTTT
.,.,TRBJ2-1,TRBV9,CASSVTTSIHNEQFF,TGTGCCAGCAGCGTCACTACCTCTATACACAATGAGCAGTTCTTC
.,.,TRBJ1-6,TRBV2,CASGRSIVGYNSPLHF,TGTGCCAGCGGGCGGAGCATTGTAGGGTATAATTCACCCCTCCACTTT
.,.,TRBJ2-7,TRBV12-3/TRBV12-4,CASSPNYEQYF,TGTGCCAGCAGCCCTAACTACGAGCAGTACTTC
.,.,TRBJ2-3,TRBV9,CASSVGLTPSTDTQYF,TGTGCCAGCAGCGTAGGTCTGACCCCTAGCACAGATACGCAGTATTTT
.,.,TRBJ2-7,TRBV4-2,CASSQDLHEQYF,TGTGCCAGCAGCCAAGATCTACACGAGCAGTACTTC